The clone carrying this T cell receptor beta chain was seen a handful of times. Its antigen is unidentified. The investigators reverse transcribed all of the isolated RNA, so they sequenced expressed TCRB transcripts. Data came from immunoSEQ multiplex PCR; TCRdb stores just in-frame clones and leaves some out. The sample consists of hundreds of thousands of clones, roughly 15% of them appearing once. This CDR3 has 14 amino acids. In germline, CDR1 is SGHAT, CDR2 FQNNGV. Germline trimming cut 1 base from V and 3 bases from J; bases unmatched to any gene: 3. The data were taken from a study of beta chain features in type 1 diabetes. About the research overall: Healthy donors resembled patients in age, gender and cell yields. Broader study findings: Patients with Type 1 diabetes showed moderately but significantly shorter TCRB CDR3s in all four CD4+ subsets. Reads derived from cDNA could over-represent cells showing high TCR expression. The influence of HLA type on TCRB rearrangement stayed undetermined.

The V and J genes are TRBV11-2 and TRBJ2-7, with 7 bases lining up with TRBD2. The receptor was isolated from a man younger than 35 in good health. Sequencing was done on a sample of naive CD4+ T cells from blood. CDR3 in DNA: TGTGCCAGCAGCTTAGTGGCGGGAGTCTACGAGCAGTACTTC. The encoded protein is CASSLVAGVYEQYF.